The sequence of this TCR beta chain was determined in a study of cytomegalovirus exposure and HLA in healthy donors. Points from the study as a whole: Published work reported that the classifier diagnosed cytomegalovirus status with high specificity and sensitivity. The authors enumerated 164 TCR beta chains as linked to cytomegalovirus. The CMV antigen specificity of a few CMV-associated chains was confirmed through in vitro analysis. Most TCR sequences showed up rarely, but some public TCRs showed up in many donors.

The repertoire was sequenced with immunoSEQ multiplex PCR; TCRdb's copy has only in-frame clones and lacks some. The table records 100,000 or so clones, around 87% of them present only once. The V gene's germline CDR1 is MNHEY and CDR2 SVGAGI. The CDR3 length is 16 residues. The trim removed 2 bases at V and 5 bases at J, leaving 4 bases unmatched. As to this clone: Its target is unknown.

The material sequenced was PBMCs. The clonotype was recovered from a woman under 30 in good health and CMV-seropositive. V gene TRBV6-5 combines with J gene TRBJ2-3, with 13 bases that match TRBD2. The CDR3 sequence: CASSYRLAGGLDTQYF. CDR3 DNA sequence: TGTGCCAGCAGTTACCGACTAGCGGGGGGTTTAGATACGCAGTATTTT.